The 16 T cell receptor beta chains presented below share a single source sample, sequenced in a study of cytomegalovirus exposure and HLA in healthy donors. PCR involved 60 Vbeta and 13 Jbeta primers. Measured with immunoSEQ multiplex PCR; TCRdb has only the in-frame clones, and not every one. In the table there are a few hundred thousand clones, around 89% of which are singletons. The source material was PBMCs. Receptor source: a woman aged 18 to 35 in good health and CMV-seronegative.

This CDR3 is CSVEERRIMNTEAFF. CDR3 nucleotides: TGCAGCGTTGAAGAGAGGAGAATCATGAACACTGAAGCTTTCTTT. The chain has TRBV29-1 and TRBJ1-1; D gene unclear. V was clipped by 0 bases and J by 0 bases, with 11 bases between them. Germline lookup yields CDR1 SQVTM and CDR2 ANQGSEA. This CDR3 contains 15 residues.

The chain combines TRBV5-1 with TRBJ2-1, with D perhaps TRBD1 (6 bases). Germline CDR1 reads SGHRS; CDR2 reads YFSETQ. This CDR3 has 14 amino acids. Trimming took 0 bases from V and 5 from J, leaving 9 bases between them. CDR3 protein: CASSLGGGHNEQFF. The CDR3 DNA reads TGCGCCAGCAGCTTGGGTGGGGGCCACAATGAGCAGTTCTTC.

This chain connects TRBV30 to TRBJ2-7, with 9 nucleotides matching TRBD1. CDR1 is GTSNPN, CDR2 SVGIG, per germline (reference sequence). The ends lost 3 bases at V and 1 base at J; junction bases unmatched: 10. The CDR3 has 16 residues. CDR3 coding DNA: TGTGCCTGGAGCCCCCAAAGGGGACAGGGATCCTACGAGCAGTACTTC. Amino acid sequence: CAWSPQRGQGSYEQYF.

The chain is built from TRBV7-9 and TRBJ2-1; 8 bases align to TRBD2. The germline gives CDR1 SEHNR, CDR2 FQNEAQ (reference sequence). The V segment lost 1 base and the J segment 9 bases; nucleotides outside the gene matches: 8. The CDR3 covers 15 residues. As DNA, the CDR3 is TGTGCCAGCAGCTTAGTTACCGGGGGGGCTATTGAGCAGTTCTTC. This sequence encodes CASSLVTGGAIEQFF. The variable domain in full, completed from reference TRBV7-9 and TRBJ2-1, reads DTGVSQNPRHKITKRGQNVTFRCDPISEHNRLYWYRQTLGQGPEFLTYFQNEAQLEKSRLLSDRFSAERPKGSFSTLEIQRTEQGDSAMYLCASSLVTGGAIEQFFGPGTRLTVL.

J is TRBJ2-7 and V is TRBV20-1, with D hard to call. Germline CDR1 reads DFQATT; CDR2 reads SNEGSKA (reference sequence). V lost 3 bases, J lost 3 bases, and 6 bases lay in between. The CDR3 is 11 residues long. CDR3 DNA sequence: TGCAGTGCTAGTGTTCTCTACGAGCAGTACTTC. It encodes CSASVLYEQYF.

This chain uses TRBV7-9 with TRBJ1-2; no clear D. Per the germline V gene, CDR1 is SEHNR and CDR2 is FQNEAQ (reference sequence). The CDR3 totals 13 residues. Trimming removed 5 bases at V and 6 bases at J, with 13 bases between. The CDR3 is CASSRGKANGYTF. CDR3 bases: TGTGCCAGCAGCCGAGGGAAAGCAAATGGCTACACCTTC.

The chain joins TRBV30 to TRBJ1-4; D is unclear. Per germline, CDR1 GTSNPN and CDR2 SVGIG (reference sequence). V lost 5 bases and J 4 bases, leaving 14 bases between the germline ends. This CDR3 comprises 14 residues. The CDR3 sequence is CAWVPEGFNEKLFF. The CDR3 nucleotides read TGTGCCTGGGTCCCCGAGGGTTTTAATGAAAAACTGTTTTTT.

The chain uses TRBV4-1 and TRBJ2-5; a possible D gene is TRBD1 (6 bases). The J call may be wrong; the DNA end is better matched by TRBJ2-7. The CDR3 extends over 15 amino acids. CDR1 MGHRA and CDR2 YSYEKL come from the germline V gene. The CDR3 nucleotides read TGCGCCAGCAGCCAAGATAAAGGCAGGGGTTACGAGCAGTACTTC. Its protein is CASSQDKGRGYEQYF.

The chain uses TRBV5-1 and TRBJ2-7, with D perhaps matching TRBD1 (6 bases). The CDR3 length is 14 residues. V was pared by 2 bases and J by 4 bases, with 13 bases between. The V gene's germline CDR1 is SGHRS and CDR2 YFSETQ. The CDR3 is CASSFLQGHYEQYF. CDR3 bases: TGCGCCAGCAGCTTTTTACAGGGTCATTACGAGCAGTACTTC.

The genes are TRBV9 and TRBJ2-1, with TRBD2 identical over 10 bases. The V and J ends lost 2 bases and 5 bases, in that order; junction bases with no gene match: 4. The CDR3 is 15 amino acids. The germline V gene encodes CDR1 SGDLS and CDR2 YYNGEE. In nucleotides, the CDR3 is TGTGCCAGCAGCGTTAGCGGGGGGCGCGACAATGAGCAGTTCTTC. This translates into CASSVSGGRDNEQFF.

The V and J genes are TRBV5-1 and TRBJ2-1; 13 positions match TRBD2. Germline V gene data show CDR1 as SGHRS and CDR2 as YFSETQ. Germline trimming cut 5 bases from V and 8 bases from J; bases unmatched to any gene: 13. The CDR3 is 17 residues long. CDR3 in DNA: TGCGCCAGCAGATCGTTTTTGACTAGCGGGGGGTTCGATGAGCAGTTCTTC. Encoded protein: CASRSFLTSGGFDEQFF.

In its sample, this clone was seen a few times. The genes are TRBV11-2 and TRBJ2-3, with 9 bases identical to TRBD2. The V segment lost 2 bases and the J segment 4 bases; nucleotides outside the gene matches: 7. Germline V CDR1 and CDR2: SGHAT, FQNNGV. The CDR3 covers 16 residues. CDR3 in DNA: TGTGCCAGCAGCTTATACTTAGCGGGAGTCGCAGATACGCAGTATTTT. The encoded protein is CASSLYLAGVADTQYF.

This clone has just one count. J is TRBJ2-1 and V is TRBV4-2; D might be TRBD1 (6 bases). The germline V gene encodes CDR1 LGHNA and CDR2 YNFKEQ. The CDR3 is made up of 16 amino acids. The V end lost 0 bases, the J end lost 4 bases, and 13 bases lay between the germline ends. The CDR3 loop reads CASSQEGTGQYNEQFF. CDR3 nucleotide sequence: TGTGCCAGCAGCCAAGAGGGAACTGGACAGTACAATGAGCAGTTCTTC.

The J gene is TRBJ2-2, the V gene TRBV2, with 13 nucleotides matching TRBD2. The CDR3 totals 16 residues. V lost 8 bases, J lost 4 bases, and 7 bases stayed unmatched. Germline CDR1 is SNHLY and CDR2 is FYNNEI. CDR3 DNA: TGTGCCAGCCTACTAGCGGGGGGGCGGGGCACCGGGGAGCTGTTTTTT. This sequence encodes CASLLAGGRGTGELFF.

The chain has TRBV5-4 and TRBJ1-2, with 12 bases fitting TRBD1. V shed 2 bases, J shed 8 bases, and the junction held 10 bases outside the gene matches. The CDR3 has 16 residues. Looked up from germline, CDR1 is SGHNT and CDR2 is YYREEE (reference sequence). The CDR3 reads CASSLTRDRGQGGYTF. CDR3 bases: TGTGCCAGCAGCTTAACCCGGGACAGGGGGCAAGGAGGCTACACCTTC.

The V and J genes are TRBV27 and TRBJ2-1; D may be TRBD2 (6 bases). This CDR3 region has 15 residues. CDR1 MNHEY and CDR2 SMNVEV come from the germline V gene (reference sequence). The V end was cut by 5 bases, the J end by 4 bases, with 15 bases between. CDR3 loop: CASSPPGLSYNEQFF. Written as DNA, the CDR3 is TGTGCCAGCAGTCCGCCGGGACTTTCATACAATGAGCAGTTCTTC.